This T cell receptor beta chain was captured in a study of neoadjuvant anti-PD-1 for oral cavity cancer. Study-level background: Patients without progression received a fourth nivolumab dose around day 43, then surgical resection on days 50-56.

TCRdb's table, derived via immunoSEQ multiplex PCR, lists solely in-frame clones and lacks some. Of roughly 9,300 clones detected, 65% to 80% appear once; the ten largest clones hold 8% to 10%. Germline lookup yields CDR1 SNHLY and CDR2 FYNNEI. There are 12 residues in the CDR3. The V end lost 8 bases, the J end lost 3 bases, and 11 bases lay between the germline ends. The source was tumor tissue, collected before nivolumab (anti-PD-1) treatment. The receptor was isolated from a person aged 35 to 85 with oral cavity squamous cell carcinoma. The rearrangement links TRBV2 to TRBJ2-7, with D tentatively TRBD2 (5 bases). The chain's CDR3 is CASDRTGYEQYF. The CDR3 region has the DNA TGTGCCAGCGATAGGACTGGCTACGAGCAGTACTTC.